This TCR beta chain was identified during a study of blood T cell repertoires in COVID-19. TCRdb keeps only in-frame clones here, not all; method: immunoSEQ multiplex PCR. The sample has roughly 260,000 clones; roughly 85% are singletons. Germline V gene data show CDR1 as LGHDT and CDR2 as YNNKEL (reference sequence). V gave up 0 bases and J gave up 6 bases; unmatched junction bases: 5. The length of the CDR3 is 15 residues. Enrollees, roughly 18 to 95 years old, lived in fewer than 25 US areas. The sequence came from a woman aged 45 to 65 who had recovered from COVID-19. V gene TRBV3-1 (or the pseudogene TRBV3-2) combines with J gene TRBJ2-1; 7 bases agree with TRBD2. Material: PBMCs or T cells enriched from blood (not recorded which). The CDR3, as DNA: TGTGCCAGCAGCCAAGATAGGCTAGCGGCCAATGAGCAGTTCTTC. This translates into CASSQDRLAANEQFF.